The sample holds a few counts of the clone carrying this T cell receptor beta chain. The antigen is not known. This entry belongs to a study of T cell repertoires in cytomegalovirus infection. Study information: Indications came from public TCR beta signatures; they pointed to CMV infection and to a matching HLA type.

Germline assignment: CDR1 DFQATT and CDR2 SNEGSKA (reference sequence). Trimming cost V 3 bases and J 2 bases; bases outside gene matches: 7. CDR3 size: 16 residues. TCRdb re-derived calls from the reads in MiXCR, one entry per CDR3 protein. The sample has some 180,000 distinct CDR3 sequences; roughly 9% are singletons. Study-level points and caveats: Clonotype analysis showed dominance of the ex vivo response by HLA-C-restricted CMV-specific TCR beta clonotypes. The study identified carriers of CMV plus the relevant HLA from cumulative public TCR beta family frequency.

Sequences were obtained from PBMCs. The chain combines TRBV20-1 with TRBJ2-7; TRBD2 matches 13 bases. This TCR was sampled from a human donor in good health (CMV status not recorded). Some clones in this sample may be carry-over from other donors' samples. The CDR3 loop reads CSARGTSGESAYEQYF. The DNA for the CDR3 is TGCAGTGCTAGGGGGACTAGCGGGGAATCCGCCTACGAGCAGTACTTC.